The 30 T cell receptor delta chains below all came from one sample that was sequenced in a study of gamma-delta T cells after stem cell transplantation. TCRdb called clones anew from the RT-PCR reads with CATT. The table lists about 2,200 delta-chain clones, 3% of them singletons, with roughly half in the top ten. The sample was gamma-delta T cells. The source of these receptors is a human donor. It is not recorded whose cells these are; they may come from a transplant donor.

By sample fraction, this clone is medium-sized (0.01 to 0.1%). A far larger clone is off by one base, so a read error is likely. Other nucleotide sequences from this sample produce the same CDR3. This sequence joins TRDV2 and TRDJ1; no firm D call. There are 14 residues in the CDR3. Germline CDR1 GEAIGNYY, CDR2 EKD. Here the CDR3 reads CACDTVGFTDKPIF. CDR3 in DNA: TGTGCCTGTGACACCGTTGGGTTCACCGATAAACCCATCTTT.

This clone is termed medium-sized. The chain carries TRDV2 and TRDJ1; a weak D match, TRDD3 (6 bases). This CDR3 is built from 19 residues. Germline-derived CDR1 and CDR2 are GEAIGNYY and EKD. V gave up 0 bases and J gave up 0 bases, with 22 bases separating them. This chain's CDR3 is CACDTVRNGRDRYTDKLIF. The CDR3, as DNA: TGTGCCTGTGACACCGTCCGCAACGGTCGGGATAGGTACACCGATAAACTCATCTTT.

Worth noting for this clone: A read error may be the cause here, since a much bigger clone is one base away. This sequence joins TRDV1 and TRDJ1; D might be TRDD2 (8 bases). Looked up from germline, CDR1 is TSWWSYY and CDR2 is QGS. Trimming cost V 0 bases and J 4 bases, with 54 bases left between them. CDR3 length: 29 amino acids. CDR3 protein: CALGELGFFLRPPGGWMGVGTSYIDKLIF. DNA for the CDR3: TGTGCTCTTGGGGAACTGGGTTTCTTCCTAAGGCCGCCTGGGGGCTGGATGGGAGTAGGTACTTCCTACATCGATAAACTCATCTTT.

This clone is medium-sized within its sample. The V and J genes are TRDV1 and TRDJ1; 7 bases agree with TRDD3. The CDR3 length is 21 residues. CDR1 and CDR2 (germline): TSWWSYY, QGS. V was pared by 3 bases and J by 0 bases, with 22 bases of the junction left unmatched. CDR3 sequence (DNA): TGTGCTCTTGGGGAGTTCCAGGCTCCCTTACTGGGGAAAGACTACACCGATAAACTCATCTTT. Translation: CALGEFQAPLLGKDYTDKLIF.

As to this clone: This probably arose from a read error, given a far larger clone one base away. This sample includes further DNA sequences coding for the same CDR3. The V call is TRDV1, the J call TRDJ1, with a possible D match to TRDD2 (5 bases). The CDR3 has 22 residues. Trimming took 3 bases from V and 0 from J, leaving 32 bases between them. Germline CDR1 reads TSWWSYY; CDR2 reads QGS. The CDR3 coding sequence is TGTGCTCTTGGGGACCTACGGCTGGTTTGGTTTGACACTCCCGACTACACCGATAAACTCATCTTT. Translated: CALGDLRLVWFDTPDYTDKLIF.

This clone has only a few counts. V usage is TRDV2 and J usage is TRDJ1, with 12 bases aligning to TRDD3. The V gene end was trimmed by 2 bases and the J gene end by 12 bases; junction bases not matched to a gene: 3. Germline V gives CDR1 GEAIGNYY, CDR2 EKD. This CDR3 has 12 amino acids. The DNA of the CDR3 is TGTGCCTGTGACAAACTGGGGGATACCGTCATCTTT. This translates into CACDKLGDTVIF.

This clone has just a few counts. The chain recombines TRDV2 with TRDJ1; 8 bases fit TRDD3. Germline trimming cut 1 base from V and 2 bases from J; bases unmatched to any gene: 14. Germline loops: CDR1 GEAIGNYY, CDR2 EKD. CDR3 size: 18 residues. In DNA, the CDR3 is TGTGCCTGTGACACGTTTCCGACTGGGGGCCGAACAACCGATAAACTCATCTTT. It specifies CACDTFPTGGRTTDKLIF.

This clone was detected a few times. The V and J genes are TRDV2 and TRDJ1, with 13 nucleotides matching TRDD3. This CDR3 is built from 21 residues. J lost 1 base, V lost 3 bases, and 19 bases had no gene match. Per the germline V gene, CDR1 is GEAIGNYY and CDR2 is EKD. The CDR3 spells CACDPVSYRTGGYVGTDKLIF. For the CDR3, the DNA is TGTGCCTGTGACCCCGTATCCTATCGTACTGGGGGATACGTTGGCACCGATAAACTCATCTTT.

By sample share, this clone is medium-sized (0.01 to 0.1%). The J gene is TRDJ1, the V gene TRDV2; D perhaps matches TRDD3 (5 bases). The CDR3 is 15 amino acids. CDR1 is GEAIGNYY and CDR2 is EKD in the germline V gene. Trimming pared 3 bases from V and 1 base from J, leaving 14 bases between. CDR3 DNA: TGTGCCTGTGACCCCCTGCTGGGTGGCACCGATAAACTCATCTTT. Its translation is CACDPLLGGTDKLIF.

In the case of this clone: This DNA translates differently at residue 5 from the TCRdb protein, which is that of a much larger clone; a read error is likely, and the protein shown is the DNA's own translation. The chain is built from TRDV2 and TRDJ1, with D maybe TRDD3 (6 bases). CDR3 length: 15 amino acids. The germline V gene encodes CDR1 GEAIGNYY and CDR2 EKD. Trimming left V 3 bases short and J 0 bases short, with 13 bases between. The CDR3 loop is CACDAVGAYTDKLIF. The CDR3 bases are TGTGCCTGTGACGCCGTGGGGGCCTACACCGATAAACTCATCTTT.

In its sample, this clone is medium-sized. The chain links TRDV2 to TRDJ1; D may be TRDD3 (6 bases). The CDR3 runs 16 residues. Trimming took 5 bases from V and 0 from J, leaving 18 bases between them. Germline V CDR1 and CDR2: GEAIGNYY, EKD. The CDR3 DNA reads as TGTGCCTGTGGCCCTTGGGGGGTTTCGTACACCGATAAACTCATCTTT. Amino acid sequence: CACGPWGVSYTDKLIF.

This clone showed up just a few times. The chain links TRDV2 to TRDJ1, with 11 bases matching TRDD3. Germline loops: CDR1 GEAIGNYY, CDR2 EKD. Germline trimming cut 0 bases from V and 0 bases from J; bases unmatched to any gene: 29. The length of the CDR3 is 25 residues. In nucleotides, the CDR3 is TGTGCCTGTGACACCATGGGTTGGAGCTCGACTGGGGGATATAATCCATCGCAGTACACCGATAAACTCATCTTT. As protein: CACDTMGWSSTGGYNPSQYTDKLIF.

The chain carries TRDV1 and TRDJ1; 7 nucleotides align to TRDD3. CDR1 and CDR2 (germline): TSWWSYY, QGS. The CDR3 sequence is 18 residues long. V lost 5 bases, J lost 0 bases, and 15 bases stayed unmatched. The CDR3 nucleotides are TGTGCTCTTGGGAAGGGATACTACCGTAGGGAGTACACCGATAAACTCATCTTT. This translates into CALGKGYYRREYTDKLIF.

Of note for this clone: This may be a read error: a much more frequent sequence differs by one nucleotide. Additional DNA sequences in this sample encode the identical CDR3. The genes are TRDV2 and TRDJ1, with a possible D match to TRDD3 (5 bases). Trimming took 3 bases from V and 3 from J, leaving 40 bases between them. The germline V gene has CDR1 GEAIGNYY and CDR2 EKD. The length of the CDR3 is 23 residues. CDR3: CACDPVGRITPYNHFTGADKLIF. The CDR3 nucleotides read TGTGCCTGTGACCCCGTCGGCAGAATCACCCCGTACAATCACTTTACGGGGGCCGATAAACTCATCTTT.

This clone is labeled medium-sized. This chain links TRDV2 with TRDJ1, with D unresolved. The CDR3 extends over 13 amino acids. V was cut by 0 bases and J by 1 base, with 5 bases left in between. Germline V lookup: CDR1 GEAIGNYY, CDR2 EKD. CDR3 sequence (DNA): TGTGCCTGTGACACCTGGGCCACCGATAAACTCATCTTT. This encodes CACDTWATDKLIF.

This clone ranks as medium-sized (0.01 to 0.1%). V usage is TRDV1 and J usage is TRDJ1; TRDD3 matches at 8 bases. The germline CDR1 and CDR2 sequences are TSWWSYY and QGS. The CDR3 has 20 amino acids. V lost 2 bases and J lost 1; bases outside the gene matches: 18. The chain's CDR3 is CALGEVGPILLGGLTDKLIF. CDR3 nucleotides: TGTGCTCTTGGGGAAGTGGGTCCTATCCTACTGGGGGGCCTCACCGATAAACTCATCTTT.

This clone is medium-sized by share. The chain employs TRDV2 and TRDJ3; 9 nucleotides line up with TRDD3. CDR1 is GEAIGNYY, CDR2 EKD, per germline. CDR3 length: 18 residues. The V gene end was trimmed by 2 bases and the J gene end by 0 bases; junction bases not matched to a gene: 4. The CDR3 reads CACDKYWGSSWDTRQMFF. The CDR3 DNA reads as TGTGCCTGTGACAAGTACTGGGGGAGCTCCTGGGACACCCGACAGATGTTTTTC.

On this clone: TCRdb pairs this DNA with a much larger clone's protein that differs at residue 3, likely a read error; the protein shown was translated from the DNA. The J gene is TRDJ1, the V gene TRDV2, with D perhaps matching TRDD2 or TRDD3 (9 bases each). The CDR3 is 18 amino acids. Germline V CDR1 and CDR2: GEAIGNYY, EKD. The CDR3 loop is CARDSLPTSGGSGHKLIF. The DNA for the CDR3 is TGTGCCCGTGACAGCCTTCCTACTTCTGGGGGATCAGGTCATAAACTCATCTTT.

This clone was recorded a few times. One base separates it from a far larger clone, so it is likely a read error. This CDR3 is also generated by other DNA sequences in the sample. The chain employs TRDV2 and TRDJ1, with 12 bases matching TRDD3. CDR3 size: 13 residues. The V gene's germline CDR1 is GEAIGNYY and CDR2 EKD. CDR3 in amino acids: CACDSILGDTVIF. CDR3 in DNA: TGTGCCTGTGACTCAATACTGGGGGATACCGTCATCTTC.

This clone was seen a few times. The chain recombines TRDV1 with TRDJ1; the match to TRDD3 covers 13 bases. The CDR3 length is 25 residues. Germline CDR1 is TSWWSYY and CDR2 is QGS. V was pared by 1 base and J by 2 bases, with 28 bases of the junction left unmatched. The CDR3 DNA reads as TGTGCTCTTGGGGAACAGAAAATTCCCTTCCTACCACTTCACTGGGGGATACGTGGTACCGATAAACTCATCTTT. This encodes CALGEQKIPFLPLHWGIRGTDKLIF.

Of note for this clone: This likely traces to a read error, being one base from a far larger clone. This same CDR3 is encoded by further DNA sequences in the sample. V usage is TRDV2 and J usage is TRDJ1, with D unresolved. CDR1 and CDR2 (germline): GEAIGNYY, EKD. CDR3 size: 15 residues. In DNA form, the CDR3 reads TGTGCCTGCGACACGTTGTACTCAGCCGGCGATAAACTCATCTTT. This translates into CACDTLYSAGDKLIF.

Judged by abundance, this clone is medium-sized. The genes are TRDV2 and TRDJ1, with TRDD3 matching 10 bases. Losses at the gene ends were 0 bases for V and 0 bases for J; bases not matched to a gene: 12. Germline loops: CDR1 GEAIGNYY, CDR2 EKD. The CDR3 is 19 amino acids. The CDR3 nucleotides are TGTGCCTGTGACACCGTGGTACTGGGGGATTCCACGTACACCGATAAACTCATCTTT. Protein product: CACDTVVLGDSTYTDKLIF.

In its sample, this clone was seen a few times. A read error is likely here: a far larger clone is one base away. Other DNA sequences within the sample encode an identical CDR3. This chain joins TRDV1 and TRDJ1; no firm D call. The V gene lost 3 bases and the J gene lost 0 bases, with 32 bases spanning the gap. The germline V gene has CDR1 TSWWSYY and CDR2 QGS. The CDR3 runs 22 residues. The CDR3 region is CALGDLRLVWFDTPDYTDKLIF. CDR3 nucleotide sequence: TGTGCTCTTGGGGACTTGCGGCTGGTTTGGTTTGACACTCCCGACTACACCGATAAACTCATCTTT.

Remarks on this clone: A much larger clone differs from this one at a single base, so this may be a read error. This specimen includes other DNA sequences encoding the same CDR3. This rearrangement joins TRDV2 to TRDJ1, with 7 bases that match TRDD3. The CDR3 runs 15 residues. Unmatched junction bases numbered 5, after V lost 0 bases and J lost 2 bases. The germline gives CDR1 GEAIGNYY, CDR2 EKD. The CDR3, as DNA: TGTGCCTGTGACACCGCCGGGGATAGGACCGATAAACTCATCTTT. Its translation is CACDTAGDRTDKLIF.

This clone was observed a handful of times. The genes are TRDV1 and TRDJ1; the match to TRDD3 covers 9 bases. V lost 3 bases and J lost 0; bases outside the gene matches: 20. CDR1 and CDR2 (germline): TSWWSYY, QGS. This CDR3 has 21 amino acids. The CDR3 DNA reads TGTGCTCTTGGGGAGGGTCCCTGGGGGATCCCTATGCAGTTGTACACCGATAAACTCATCTTT. Its protein is CALGEGPWGIPMQLYTDKLIF.

This clone ranks as medium-sized. The CDR3 nucleotides read TGTGCTCTTGGGGAGGCCTCCTCCTGTAGCGATAAACTCATCTTT. Protein product: CALGEASSCSDKLIF. The chain joins TRDV1 to TRDJ1; D is unresolved. This CDR3 spans 15 amino acids. The germline gives CDR1 TSWWSYY, CDR2 QGS. The V gene lost 3 bases and the J gene lost 4 bases, with 15 bases spanning the gap.

In this sample, this clone turned up a few times. This may be a read error: a much more frequent sequence differs by one nucleotide. This sample includes further DNA sequences coding for the same CDR3. V is TRDV2 and J is TRDJ3; TRDD3 agrees at 12 bases. The CDR3 loop spans 18 amino acids. Germline V gives CDR1 GEAIGNYY, CDR2 EKD. Trimming took 7 bases from V and 5 from J; bases not matched to a gene: 11. The CDR3, as DNA: TGTGCCTGCGACGCCGTACTGGGGGATACTGGGGACACCCGACAGATGTTTTTC. Translation: CACDAVLGDTGDTRQMFF.

This clone counts as medium-sized. This sequence may be a read error, since a much larger clone differs from it by one base. Distinct nucleotide sequences in the sample also encode this CDR3. The rearrangement uses TRDV2 and TRDJ1; TRDD3 aligns across 13 bases. Looked up from germline, CDR1 is GEAIGNYY and CDR2 is EKD. The junction had 9 bases not matched to a gene; V was cut back by 2 bases and J by 1 base. This CDR3 is built from 18 residues. CDR3 nucleotides: TGTGCCTGTGACATTACCCCCTACTGGGGGATACGCACCGATAAACTCATCTTT. Translating it yields CACDITPYWGIRTDKLIF.

This clone appeared a few times. The protein that TCRdb holds for this DNA derives from a much larger clone and differs from the translated DNA at residue 13, which likely indicates a read error; the protein shown here is translated from the DNA. V is TRDV2 and J is TRDJ1; 13 bases are a match to TRDD3. This CDR3 is 16 amino acids long. CDR1 is GEAIGNYY and CDR2 is EKD in the germline V gene. CDR3 loop: CACDSLGDTGNDNLIF. The CDR3 region has the DNA TGTGCCTGTGACTCACTGGGGGATACGGGTAACGATAACCTCATCTTT.

In its sample, this clone is medium-sized (0.01 to 0.1%). This chain connects TRDV2 to TRDJ3, with a possible D match to TRDD3 (6 bases). Per germline, CDR1 GEAIGNYY and CDR2 EKD. The CDR3 covers 18 residues. V was pared by 0 bases and J by 0 bases, with 11 bases between. The CDR3 DNA follows: TGTGCCTGTGACACCTTACTGGGAAGCTCCTGGGACACCCGACAGATGTTTTTC. It translates to CACDTLLGSSWDTRQMFF.